One sample yielded the 2 T cell receptor beta chains listed below, sequenced in a study of cytomegalovirus exposure and HLA in healthy donors. This PCR relied on a set of 60 Vbeta primers and 13 Jbeta primers. TCRdb's table, derived via immunoSEQ multiplex PCR, lists solely in-frame clones and lacks some. The sample lists some 150,000 clones, about 88% seen once, with 2% to 2.5% in the top ten. The specimen was PBMCs. The receptors here all came from a woman under 30 in good health and CMV-seronegative.

V gene TRBV5-1 combines with J gene TRBJ2-1; 11 nucleotides align to TRBD2. CDR3 length: 14 residues. Unmatched junction bases numbered 2, after V lost 0 bases and J lost 9 bases. Germline CDR1 is SGHRS and CDR2 is YFSETQ. As DNA, the CDR3 is TGCGCCAGCAGCTTGGTGCTAGCGGGGGGTGAGCAGTTCTTC. Its translation: CASSLVLAGGEQFF.

The chain recombines TRBV4-2 with TRBJ2-3, with a weak D call TRBD2 (6 bases). Between the trimmed V and J ends, which lost 0 bases and 9 bases, there was a span of 13 bases. CDR1 and CDR2 (germline): LGHNA, YNFKEQ. The CDR3 sequence is 14 residues long. CDR3 amino acids: CASSQDYRRETQYF. For the CDR3, the DNA is TGTGCCAGCAGCCAAGATTATCGACGGGAGACGCAGTATTTT.